The entry below describes one T cell receptor beta chain. Its antigen is undetermined. Trimming removed 5 bases at V and 4 bases at J, with 3 bases between. Germline CDR1 is MNHEY and CDR2 is SMNVEV (reference sequence). This CDR3 is built from 11 residues. TCRdb itself ran the 5' RACE reads through MiXCR, one entry per CDR3 protein. The sample has about 57,000 distinct CDR3 sequences, 28% seen once; the top ten hold approximately 3.2%. General observations from the study: Tumor Treg TCRs overlapped most with tumor naive CD4+ cells. In terms of TCR gene usage, tumor memory CD4+ T cells clustered together with blood and lymph node memory CD4+ cells, as well as with lymph node naive CD4+ cells.

The sequence came from a female donor with breast cancer. Sequencing was done on a sample of tumor-infiltrating memory CD4+ T cells sorted from the breast tumor. Subset given: memory CD4+ T cells, CD4+CD45RO+CD25-. J is TRBJ2-1 and V is TRBV27; D gene unclear. CDR3 nucleotide sequence: TGTGCCAGCAGTACATACAATGAGCAGTTCTTC. Its translation is CASSTYNEQFF.